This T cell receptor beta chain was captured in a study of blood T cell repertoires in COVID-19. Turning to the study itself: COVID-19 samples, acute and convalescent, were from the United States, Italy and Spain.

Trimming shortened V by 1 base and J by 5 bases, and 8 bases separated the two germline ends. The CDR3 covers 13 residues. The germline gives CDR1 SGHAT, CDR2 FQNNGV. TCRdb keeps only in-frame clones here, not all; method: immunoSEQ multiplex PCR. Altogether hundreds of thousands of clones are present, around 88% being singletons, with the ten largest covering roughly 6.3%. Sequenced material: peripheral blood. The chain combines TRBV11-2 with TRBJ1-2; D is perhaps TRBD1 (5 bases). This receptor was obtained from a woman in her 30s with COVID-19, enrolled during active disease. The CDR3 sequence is CASSLVRQYGYTF. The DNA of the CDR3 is TGTGCCAGCAGCTTAGTTCGACAGTATGGCTACACCTTC.